Sequencing of this T cell receptor (beta chain) was carried out in a study of identical twins (dated by TCRdb to the mid-2010s). In terms of the full investigation: The study deep-sequenced TCR alpha and beta repertoires from monozygotic twins, unrelated adults of various ages and cord blood to test whether fetal clonotypes persist. Replicate twin experiments were performed at different times using different library preparation protocols to rule out contamination.

All donors were healthy Caucasians. Regarding this clonotype: Its antigen remains unidentified. No base-level quality is on record; no much larger clone is a single base apart.

V is pruned by 0 bases and J by 4 bases, leaving 6 bases of the junction without a gene match. As encoded in the germline V gene, CDR1 is SGDLS while CDR2 is YYNGEE. The CDR3 runs 15 amino acids, cysteine and phenylalanine included. Only CDR3 DNA is held: 45 bases, read in frame from base 1. Paper-wide results and their limitations: In monozygotic twins, out-of-frame TCR alpha sharing was systematically underestimated by recombination models, although the models agreed with sharing between unrelated individuals. Because the same donors could not be followed over many years, the conclusions relied on cross-sectional statistical analysis. Invariant T cells such as MAIT and iNKT could partly confound zero-insertion analyses, although diverse VJ usage argued against such confounding for most clonotypes. Compared with coincidental sharing between unrelated individuals, out-of-frame TCR alpha sequences shared between twins had an excess of sequences with low generation probability. Fewer insertions were carried by abundant cord blood beta clonotypes; a weaker similar trend was observed in young adult naive repertoires, while no such trend was observed in memory repertoires. A weaker excess of twin sharing was found in beta out-of-frame sequences because the signal-to-noise ratio was lowered by fewer shared sequences.

The library was made by 5' RACE. Sequencing took place on an Illumina HiSeq 2000. Template switching introduced a universal primer binding site; the final cDNA contained a unique molecular identifier, enabling accurate counting of TCR cDNA molecules. First-strand cDNA for TCR alpha and beta chains was synthesized from specific primers in the conserved constant-segment region. To control for contamination, every cDNA library was double barcoded, receiving both a SMART-Mk sample barcode and Illumina barcodes. TruSeq adapter sequences, together with Illumina sample barcodes, were added in two successive PCR steps. The TCR alpha and beta cDNA libraries were sequenced on the Illumina HiSeq platform using custom primers. As for the original processing: MiGEC processed the raw reads to extract unique molecular identifiers, while MiXCR was used to determine the CDR3 positions. Recombination models were inferred per individual with the repgenHMM and IGoR tools using an EM algorithm. The tcR package in R was used for shared clonotype analysis, with sharing normalized by the product of cloneset sizes. Out-of-frame nonproductive sequences were analyzed to study raw recombination free of thymic and clonal selection effects. TCRdb trimmed the raw reads at Q25, called clones with MiXCR and kept productive beta chains. Every distinct CDR3 protein forms one entry, paired with its most common genes and DNA. The V and J calls here are based on TCRdb, not the publication. The sample table holds around 1.7 million distinct CDR3 sequences, of which about 30% were seen once. Less than 0.35% of the sample goes to the ten largest clones.

This clonotype was obtained from a newborn girl in good health. The sample taken for sequencing was cord blood. The sequence joins TRBV9 to TRBJ2-7; 8 central bases correspond to TRBD2. The CDR3 in this case is CASSVGTRGRYEQYF. Here is the DNA: TGTGCCAGCAGCGTAGGGACTCGCGGGAGGTACGAGCAGTACTTC.